The 26 T cell receptor beta chains below all came from one sample that was sequenced in a study of T cell repertoires in cytomegalovirus infection (dated by TCRdb to the late 2010s). The sequencer was an Illumina HiSeq 1500. TCRdb's own reprocessing of the public reads used fastp at Q25 and MiXCR and kept productive beta chains. Merged by CDR3 protein, the rows form single entries marked with the most common genes and DNA. The sample table shows approximately 700,000 distinct CDR3 sequences, and 35% are seen once. The ten largest clonotypes hold roughly 2.9% of the sample. Source material: PBMCs. These receptors came from a human donor in good health (CMV status not recorded). Some clones in this sample may be carry-over from other donors' samples.

This clonotype was seen ten or more times. This chain connects TRBV7-2 to TRBJ2-5; 9 bases map to TRBD2. The junction had 11 bases not matched to a gene; V was cut back by 5 bases and J by 7 bases. The CDR3 spans 15 residues. Germline-derived CDR1 and CDR2 are SGHTA and FQGNSA. The CDR3 region is CASSTRGGTSSTQYF. For the CDR3, the DNA is TGTGCCAGCAGCACCCGAGGGGGGACTAGCTCGACCCAGTACTTC.

This chain joins TRBV28 and TRBJ1-5; D is possibly TRBD1 (6 bases). This CDR3 is built from 15 residues. V was cut by 5 bases and J by 3 bases, with 14 bases left in between. Germline assignment: CDR1 MDHEN and CDR2 SYDVKM. In nucleotides, the CDR3 is TGTGCCAGCAGTCTCACCGGACAGCCCAATCAGCCCCAGCATTTT. It translates to CASSLTGQPNQPQHF.

This clonotype has just a few counts. The chain combines TRBV5-4 with TRBJ2-1; 16 nucleotides match TRBD2. Germline CDR1 reads SGHNT; CDR2 reads YYREEE (reference sequence). The junction had 7 bases not matched to a gene; V was cut back by 3 bases and J by 1 base. The CDR3 covers 19 residues. The CDR3 region is CASSSPGTSGRGSYNEQFF. The DNA for the CDR3 is TGTGCCAGCAGCTCCCCCGGGACTAGCGGGAGGGGTTCCTACAATGAGCAGTTCTTC.

The CDR3 DNA sequence: TGTGCCAGCAGCGAACCGGGACTAGCGGGGGGGCGTGGGAACACCGGGGAGCTGTTTTTT. Its protein is CASSEPGLAGGRGNTGELFF. The chain combines TRBV9 with TRBJ2-2; 16 bases align to TRBD2. Trimming at V came to 3 bases and at J to 1 base, leaving 9 bases not matched to a gene. The CDR3 sequence is 20 residues long. The germline gives CDR1 SGDLS, CDR2 YYNGEE.

About this clonotype itself: Because the CDR3 is missing its conserved closing phenylalanine or tryptophan, this is likely a read error. The V gene is TRBV7-2, the J gene TRBJ2-1; D is unresolved. CDR3 size: 16 residues. Germline CDR1 is SGHTA and CDR2 is FQGNSA. For the CDR3, the DNA is TGTGCCAGCAGCTTAAGGTTAATACCTTCCTACAAGGAGCAGTTCTTA. This sequence encodes CASSLRLIPSYKEQFL.

A few counts support this clonotype. V and J are TRBV6-2 or TRBV6-3 and TRBJ2-1; no clear D. V lost 1 base and J lost 6, with 4 bases in between. CDR1 is MNHEY, CDR2 SVGEGT, per germline. This CDR3 comprises 12 residues. The CDR3 sequence is CASSYFSNEQFF. The CDR3 DNA is TGTGCCAGCAGTTACTTCTCCAATGAGCAGTTCTTC.

The chain has TRBV7-8 and TRBJ2-3; unclear D gene. Between the trimmed V and J ends, which lost 5 bases and 1 base, there was a span of 16 bases. The CDR3 runs 16 residues. Germline V gene lookup returns CDR1 SGHVS and CDR2 FQNEAQ. The CDR3 spells CASSPTTSRGTDTQYF. CDR3 nucleotide sequence: TGTGCCAGCAGCCCCACAACTTCCCGGGGCACAGATACGCAGTATTTT.

The chain joins TRBV13 to TRBJ2-1; either TRBD1 or TRBD2 may fit D (5 bases each). With 5 bases removed from V and 7 bases from J, the gap between germline ends came to 15 bases. CDR1 and CDR2 (germline): PRHDT, FYEKMQ (reference sequence). The CDR3 length is 14 residues. CDR3 DNA: TGTGCCAGCAGCCCAATACGGGGCGGAAATGAGCAGTTCTTC. Translation gives CASSPIRGGNEQFF.

This clonotype occurred many times. The chain combines TRBV4-1 with TRBJ1-6, with D tentatively TRBD1 (6 bases). This CDR3 spans 16 amino acids. Germline loops: CDR1 MGHRA, CDR2 YSYEKL. Trimming removed 4 bases at V and 7 bases at J, with 17 bases between. In DNA form, the CDR3 reads TGCGCCAGCAGCCCGCAAGGGGGACTCGTAAATTCACCCCTCCACTTT. The encoded protein is CASSPQGGLVNSPLHF.

Points on this clonotype: The CDR3 end shows no conserved phenylalanine or tryptophan, and so a read error is likely. No DNA is shown, since the ends of the CDR3 on it are uncertain; the CDR3 is the one TCRdb lists. The chain couples TRBV6-1 to TRBJ2-5. CDR1 and CDR2 (germline): MNHNS, SASEGT. The CDR3 is 10 residues long, ends included. CDR3 loop: CASSEEVPSL.

This clonotype was seen at least ten times. This chain links TRBV28 with TRBJ2-7; D gene ambiguous. The CDR3 spans 11 residues. Trimming left V 5 bases short and J 3 bases short, with 5 bases between. The germline gives CDR1 MDHEN, CDR2 SYDVKM. CDR3 sequence (DNA): TGTGCCAGCAGTGGAAACTACGAGCAGTACTTC. This translates into CASSGNYEQYF. Complete variable domain (other parts from reference TRBV28 and TRBJ2-7): DVKVTQSSRYLVKRTGEKVFLECVQDMDHENMFWYRQDPGLGLRLIYFSYDVKMKEKGDIPEGYSVSREKKERFSLILESASTNQTSMYLCASSGNYEQYFGPGTRLTVT.

This clonotype showed up just a few times. The genes are TRBV7-3 and TRBJ1-6, with D maybe TRBD1 (5 bases). The ends were cut back, 1 base at V and 7 bases at J, with 8 bases in the middle. This CDR3 is 14 amino acids long. Germline values: CDR1 SGHTA, CDR2 FQGTGA. CDR3 residues: CASSLKRGNSPLHF. CDR3 nucleotide sequence: TGTGCCAGCAGCTTAAAGAGGGGCAATTCACCCCTCCACTTT.

This clonotype has at least ten counts. The chain joins TRBV12-3 or TRBV12-4 to TRBJ1-2; 9 positions match TRBD1. The CDR3 runs 12 residues. J lost 8 bases, V lost 5 bases, and 3 bases had no gene match. CDR3 region: CASSGQGIGYTF. The DNA for the CDR3 is TGTGCCAGCAGTGGACAGGGGATCGGCTACACCTTC.

V usage is TRBV5-1 and J usage is TRBJ2-1; 9 nucleotides align to TRBD1. This CDR3 contains 12 residues. CDR1 and CDR2 from the germline V gene are SGHRS and YFSETQ. V dropped 3 bases and J dropped 9; count of bases not matched to a gene: 1. CDR3: CASSYRGLEQFF. The CDR3 DNA reads TGCGCCAGCAGCTACAGGGGGCTTGAGCAGTTCTTC.

The sample holds a few counts of this clonotype. The gene calls are TRBV28 and TRBJ1-1, with 8 bases identical to TRBD1. This CDR3 region has 15 residues. Germline CDR1 is MDHEN and CDR2 is SYDVKM. V lost 4 bases, J lost 1 base, and 5 bases stayed unmatched. This chain's CDR3 is CASSSPGGANTEAFF. In DNA, the CDR3 is TGTGCCAGCAGTTCCCCAGGGGGCGCGAACACTGAAGCTTTCTTT.

This sequence joins TRBV7-3 and TRBJ2-6, with D possibly matching TRBD1 (6 bases). Trimming stripped 4 bases from V and 0 bases from J, with 13 bases between. Germline CDR1 SGHTA, CDR2 FQGTGA. The CDR3 runs to 17 residues. In DNA form, the CDR3 reads TGTGCCAGCAGCTCCGGACAGTTACCCTCTGGGGCCAACGTCCTGACTTTC. This gives the protein CASSSGQLPSGANVLTF.

This clonotype has a handful of counts. The chain uses TRBV7-6 and TRBJ2-1; the D is unclear. Germline lookup yields CDR1 SGHVS and CDR2 FNYEAQ. V lost 5 bases and J 4 bases, leaving 12 bases between the germline ends. The CDR3 spans 14 residues. DNA of the CDR3: TGTGCCAGCAGCCCCTCGACTTATTACAATGAGCAGTTCTTC. Translating gives CASSPSTYYNEQFF. Looking up the rest from reference TRBV7-6 and TRBJ2-1 gives the full variable domain: GAGVSQSPRYKVTKRGQDVALRCDPISGHVSLYWYRQALGQGPEFLTYFNYEAQQDKSGLPNDRFSAERPEGSISTLTIQRTEQRDSAMYRCASSPSTYYNEQFFGPGTRLTVL.

This chain links TRBV19 with TRBJ2-7, with 7 bases fitting TRBD1. The CDR3 runs 15 residues. Germline CDR1 is LNHDA and CDR2 is SQIVND (reference sequence). V lost 2 bases to trimming and J lost 2 bases; unmatched junction nucleotides: 6. CDR3 protein: CASSIFLGQTYEQYF. CDR3 sequence (DNA): TGTGCCAGTAGTATATTCCTGGGACAGACCTACGAGCAGTACTTC.

The table lists this clonotype with a few counts. The rearrangement joins TRBV11-2 to TRBJ1-3; D unclear. CDR1 and CDR2 (germline): SGHAT, FQNNGV. This CDR3 has 15 residues. V shed 6 bases and J shed 7 bases, with 19 bases lying between them. Here the CDR3 reads CASRPAGRLGNTIYF. The CDR3 nucleotides read TGTGCCAGCAGGCCCGCCGGCCGGCTAGGCAACACCATATATTTT.

A few counts support this clonotype. The V and J genes are TRBV5-5 and TRBJ2-3; 8 bases map to TRBD1. Germline assignment: CDR1 SGHKS and CDR2 YYEKEE (reference sequence). J lost 6 bases, V lost 0 bases, and 3 bases had no gene match. The CDR3 totals 14 residues. CDR3 residues: CASSLADRVDTQYF. As DNA, the CDR3 is TGTGCCAGCAGCTTGGCGGACAGGGTGGATACGCAGTATTTT.

This clonotype was observed a few times. The chain employs TRBV28 and TRBJ2-6; D may correspond to TRBD1 or TRBD2 (5 bases each). The CDR3 is made up of 15 amino acids. Germline assignment: CDR1 MDHEN and CDR2 SYDVKM. Trimming removed 4 bases at V and 0 bases at J, with 7 bases between. CDR3 loop: CASSSGTSGANVLTF. CDR3 bases: TGTGCCAGCAGTTCTGGGACCTCTGGGGCCAACGTCCTGACTTTC.

This clonotype occurred a few times. This rearrangement joins TRBV19 to TRBJ1-1; 8 nucleotides align to TRBD1. This CDR3 has 14 amino acids. V was pared by 8 bases and J by 4 bases, with 9 bases of the junction left unmatched. Per germline, CDR1 LNHDA and CDR2 SQIVND (reference sequence). CDR3 nucleotide sequence: TGTGCCAGTCAACCACAGGGGGACGCCACTGAAGCTTTCTTT. It is translated as CASQPQGDATEAFF.

This clonotype was observed a handful of times. CDR3 nucleotides: TGTGCCAGCAGTGAATTGGTCGGAGGCATCTATGGCTACACCTTC. Translating it yields CASSELVGGIYGYTF. The chain uses TRBV6-1 and TRBJ1-2; D is ambiguous. Per the germline V gene, CDR1 is MNHNS and CDR2 is SASEGT. The CDR3 is made up of 15 amino acids. Between the trimmed V and J ends, which lost 2 bases and 4 bases, there was a span of 14 bases.

V gene TRBV4-1 combines with J gene TRBJ2-1; D possibly corresponds to TRBD1 (6 bases). The length of the CDR3 is 12 residues. Trimming took off 0 bases at V and 12 bases at J, with 9 bases between the two ends. Germline CDR1 reads MGHRA; CDR2 reads YSYEKL. The CDR3 loop is CASSQDGQTQFF. The CDR3 region has the DNA TGCGCCAGCAGCCAAGACGGACAGACGCAGTTCTTC.

The rearrangement links TRBV5-1 to TRBJ2-3; D remains ambiguous. This CDR3 spans 13 amino acids. The ends were cut back, 1 base at V and 4 bases at J, with 7 bases in the middle. Germline V CDR1 and CDR2: SGHRS, YFSETQ. CDR3 bases: TGCGCCAGCAGCTTGTATGGGTCAGATACGCAGTATTTT. The encoded protein is CASSLYGSDTQYF.

Notes on this clonotype: The junction departs from germline at one end; a sequencing error may be responsible. J is TRBJ2-7 and V is TRBV7-2; D is perhaps TRBD1 (8 bases). In germline, CDR1 is SGHTA, CDR2 FQGNSA. This CDR3 contains 13 residues. CDR3 nucleotides: TGTGCCAGCAGCTATACAGGGGGGGTCGAGCATTCCTTC. Translation: CASSYTGGVEHSF.